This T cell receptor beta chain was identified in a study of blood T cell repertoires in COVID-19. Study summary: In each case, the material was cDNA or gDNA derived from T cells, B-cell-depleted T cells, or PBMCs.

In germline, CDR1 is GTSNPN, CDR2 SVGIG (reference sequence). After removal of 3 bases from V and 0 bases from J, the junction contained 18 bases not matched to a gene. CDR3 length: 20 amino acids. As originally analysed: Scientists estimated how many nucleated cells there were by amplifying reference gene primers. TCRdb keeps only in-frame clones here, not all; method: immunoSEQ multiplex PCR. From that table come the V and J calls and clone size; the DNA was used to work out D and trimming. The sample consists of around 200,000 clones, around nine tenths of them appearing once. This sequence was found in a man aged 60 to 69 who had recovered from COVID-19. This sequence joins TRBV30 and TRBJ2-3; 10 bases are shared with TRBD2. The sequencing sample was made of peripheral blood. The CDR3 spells CAWRRGRLALLAGSTDTQYF. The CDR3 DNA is TGTGCCTGGAGAAGGGGGCGTCTGGCCCTACTAGCGGGGAGCACAGATACGCAGTATTTT.